This TCR beta chain comes out of a study of shared clonotypes between healthy human individuals. The junction had 5 bases not matched to a gene; V was cut back by 7 bases and J by 7 bases. The CDR3 is made up of 14 amino acids. Germline CDR1 reads ENHRY; CDR2 reads SYGVKD. Across several immunoSEQ plates, the genomic DNA of each subset was split evenly. Only in-frame clones appear in the TCRdb table, and some are missing; sequencing was by immunoSEQ multiplex PCR. The sample holds about 490,000 clones, 70% to 80% seen once. With regard to this clone: Its specificity is unknown.

Broader study findings: Sequencing depth was expected to affect clonotype sharing among donors.

The study drew all its donors from Caucasian adults living in Nashville, Tennessee. The source of this sequence is a woman aged 40 to 50 in good health. Some clones in this sample may be carry-over from other donors' samples. The sequencing sample was made of PBMCs. The chain employs TRBV10-3 and TRBJ1-6; TRBD1 agrees at 9 bases. The chain's CDR3 is CAITTGGVNSPLHF. CDR3 in DNA: TGTGCCATCACCACAGGGGGCGTGAATTCACCCCTCCACTTT.